The 8 T cell receptor beta chains below come from one sample, sequenced in a study of read filtering for tumor transcriptome and immune sequencing. Molecular barcoded adaptors covering alpha/delta and beta/gamma chains were used on approximately 400 ng RNA. TCRdb passed the reads through MiXCR, listing each CDR3 protein once. The sample lists roughly 60,000 distinct CDR3 sequences, under 25% occurring once. Sequences were obtained from a population of CD138-negative cells sorted from bone marrow. These receptors came from a donor aged 40 or older with multiple myeloma.

This chain joins TRBV29-1 and TRBJ1-1; no clear D. This CDR3 region has 12 residues. Germline V gene data show CDR1 as SQVTM and CDR2 as ANQGSEA. The ends were cut back, 6 bases at V and 0 bases at J, with 8 bases in the middle. CDR3 protein: CSVGEMNTEAFF. CDR3 nucleotides: TGCAGCGTGGGAGAGATGAACACTGAAGCTTTCTTT.

This clonotype was observed a handful of times. Since a much larger clone is just one base distant, this may be a read error. The chain links TRBV20-1 to TRBJ2-5, with TRBD2 identical over 10 bases. CDR3 length: 13 residues. Germline CDR1 and CDR2: DFQATT and SNEGSKA (reference sequence). DNA for the CDR3: TGCAGTGCTAGCGGGACTAGCGAAGAGACCCAGCACTTC. This gives the protein CSASGTSEETQHF.

The genes are TRBV20-1 and TRBJ1-5, with 8 positions matching TRBD1. Germline values: CDR1 DFQATT, CDR2 SNEGSKA (reference sequence). This CDR3 spans 14 amino acids. V gave up 4 bases and J gave up 6 bases; unmatched junction bases: 8. The CDR3 reads CSATPQGAPQPQHF. The CDR3 DNA reads TGCAGTGCTACGCCGCAGGGGGCACCTCAGCCCCAGCATTTT.

This clonotype was counted only a few times. The chain joins TRBV5-1 to TRBJ2-7, with a weak D call TRBD1 (5 bases). The V end lost 3 bases, the J end lost 7 bases, and 8 bases lay between the germline ends. Germline V lookup: CDR1 SGHRS, CDR2 YFSETQ. The length of the CDR3 is 11 residues. CDR3 residues: CASSSHREQYF. CDR3 sequence (DNA): TGCGCCAGCAGCTCGCACAGGGAGCAGTACTTC.

This clonotype was found many times. The chain links TRBV7-6 to TRBJ2-2; D not resolved. The CDR3 is 13 residues long. From germline, CDR1 is SGHVS and CDR2 FNYEAQ. V was trimmed by 6 bases and J by 7 bases, leaving 12 bases between them. CDR3 protein: CASRKGEVGELFF. The CDR3 nucleotides read TGTGCCAGCAGAAAGGGCGAGGTCGGGGAGCTGTTTTTT.

In its sample, this clonotype was seen many times. The chain has TRBV6-5 and TRBJ2-4; possible D gene TRBD2, 6 bases. CDR1 MNHEY and CDR2 SVGAGI come from the germline V gene. V dropped 3 bases and J dropped 8 bases, with 17 bases sitting between them. This CDR3 region has 15 residues. The CDR3 nucleotides are TGTGCCAGCAGTTATACCCGGGCCCCTAGCGACATTCAGTACTTC. This codes for CASSYTRAPSDIQYF.

This clonotype was counted many times. CDR3 residues: CSASEGADETQYF. As DNA, the CDR3 is TGCAGTGCTAGCGAGGGGGCTGACGAGACCCAGTACTTC. The chain couples TRBV20-1 to TRBJ2-5, with 7 bases lining up with TRBD1. The CDR3 sequence is 13 residues long. Germline-derived CDR1 and CDR2 are DFQATT and SNEGSKA (reference sequence). With V trimmed by 3 bases and J by 5 bases, 6 bases remained unmatched.

Note on this clonotype: This could be a read error, since a much larger clone is one nucleotide away. The genes are TRBV12-3 or TRBV12-4 and TRBJ1-2, with a tentative D call TRBD1 (5 bases). This CDR3 is built from 13 residues. V lost 5 bases and J lost 4, with 11 bases in between. This chain's CDR3 is CASSVGPIYGYTF. The CDR3 nucleotides are TGTGCCAGCAGTGTGGGACCTATCTATGGCTACACCTTC.